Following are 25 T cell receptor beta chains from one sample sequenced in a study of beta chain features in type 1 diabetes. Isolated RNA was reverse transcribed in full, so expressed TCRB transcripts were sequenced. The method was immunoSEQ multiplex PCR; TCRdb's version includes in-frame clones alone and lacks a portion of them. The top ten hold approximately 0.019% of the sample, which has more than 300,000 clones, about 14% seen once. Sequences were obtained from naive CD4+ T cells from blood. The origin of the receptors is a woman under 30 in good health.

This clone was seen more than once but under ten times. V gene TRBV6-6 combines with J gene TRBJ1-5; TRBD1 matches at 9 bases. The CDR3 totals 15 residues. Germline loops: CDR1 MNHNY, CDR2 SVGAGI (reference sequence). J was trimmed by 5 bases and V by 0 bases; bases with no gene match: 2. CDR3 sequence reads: CASSYSRQGDQPQHF. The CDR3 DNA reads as TGTGCCAGCAGTTACTCGAGACAGGGGGATCAGCCCCAGCATTTT.

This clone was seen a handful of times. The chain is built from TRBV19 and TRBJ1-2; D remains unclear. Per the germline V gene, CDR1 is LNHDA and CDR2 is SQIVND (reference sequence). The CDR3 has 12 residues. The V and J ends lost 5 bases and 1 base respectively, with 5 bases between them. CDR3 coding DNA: TGTGCCAGTAGTCGCGTTAACTATGGCTACACCTTC. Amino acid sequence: CASSRVNYGYTF.

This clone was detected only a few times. CDR3 in DNA: TGTGCCTGGAGTTACGGGGGGGCGCAAGCCTATGGCTACACCTTC. Residues: CAWSYGGAQAYGYTF. V usage is TRBV30 and J usage is TRBJ1-2; D is perhaps TRBD1 (6 bases). This CDR3 is 15 amino acids long. Germline V gene sequence: CDR1 GTSNPN, CDR2 SVGIG (reference sequence). V lost 2 bases, J lost 4 bases, and 17 bases lay in between. The full variable domain, in which reference TRBV30 and TRBJ1-2 provide the parts outside the CDR3, is SQTIHQWPATLVQPVGSPLSLECTVEGTSNPNLYWYRQAAGRGLQLLFYSVGIGQISSEVPQNLSASRPQDRQFILSSKKLLLSDSGFYLCAWSYGGAQAYGYTFGSGTRLTVV.

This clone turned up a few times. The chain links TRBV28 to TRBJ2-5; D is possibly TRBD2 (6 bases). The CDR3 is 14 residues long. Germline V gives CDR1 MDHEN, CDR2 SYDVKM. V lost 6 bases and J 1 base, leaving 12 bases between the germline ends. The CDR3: CASSPAGSQETQYF. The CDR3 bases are TGTGCCAGCAGCCCCGCGGGGAGCCAAGAGACCCAGTACTTC.

In DNA, the CDR3 is TGTGCCAGCAGCTTACGCGGGAGCGCAGATACGCAGTATTTT. Translation gives CASSLRGSADTQYF. The chain joins TRBV7-9 to TRBJ2-3, with 7 bases aligning to TRBD2. Trimming took 2 bases from V and 4 from J; bases not matched to a gene: 3. CDR3 length equals 14 residues. Per germline, CDR1 SEHNR and CDR2 FQNEAQ (reference sequence). Full variable domain (rest looked up from reference TRBV7-9 and TRBJ2-3): DTGVSQNPRHKITKRGQNVTFRCDPISEHNRLYWYRQTLGQGPEFLTYFQNEAQLEKSRLLSDRFSAERPKGSFSTLEIQRTEQGDSAMYLCASSLRGSADTQYFGPGTRLTVL.

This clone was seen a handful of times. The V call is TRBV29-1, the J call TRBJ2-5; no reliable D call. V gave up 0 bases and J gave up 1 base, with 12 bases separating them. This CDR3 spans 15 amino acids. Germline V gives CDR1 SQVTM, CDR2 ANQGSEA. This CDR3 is CSVEDPGHSQETQYF. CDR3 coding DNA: TGCAGCGTTGAAGATCCTGGCCACAGCCAAGAGACCCAGTACTTC. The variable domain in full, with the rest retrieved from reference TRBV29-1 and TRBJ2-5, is SAVISQKPSRDICQRGTSLTIQCQVDSQVTMMFWYRQQPGQSLTLIATANQGSEATYESGFVIDKFPISRPNLTFSTLTVSNMSPEDSSIYLCSVEDPGHSQETQYFGPGTRLLVL.

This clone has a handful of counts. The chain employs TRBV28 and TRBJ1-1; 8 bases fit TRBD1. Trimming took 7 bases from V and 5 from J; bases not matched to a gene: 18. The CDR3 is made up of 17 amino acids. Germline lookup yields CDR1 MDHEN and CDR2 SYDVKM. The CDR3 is CASTSAGIWQGATEAFF. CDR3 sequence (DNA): TGTGCCAGCACCTCAGCGGGGATTTGGCAGGGGGCGACTGAAGCTTTCTTT.

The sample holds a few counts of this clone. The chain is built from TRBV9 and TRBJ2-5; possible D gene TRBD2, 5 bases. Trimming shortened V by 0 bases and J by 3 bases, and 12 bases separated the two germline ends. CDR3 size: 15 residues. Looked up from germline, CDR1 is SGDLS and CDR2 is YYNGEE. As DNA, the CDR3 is TGTGCCAGCAGCGTAGGGCTAGCACGAAAAGAGACCCAGTACTTC. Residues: CASSVGLARKETQYF.

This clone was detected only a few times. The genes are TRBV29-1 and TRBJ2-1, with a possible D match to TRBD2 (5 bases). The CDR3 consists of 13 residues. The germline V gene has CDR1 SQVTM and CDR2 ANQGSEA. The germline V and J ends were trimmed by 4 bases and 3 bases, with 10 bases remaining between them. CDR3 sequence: CSVATGLYNEQFF. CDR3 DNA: TGCAGCGTTGCTACCGGACTCTACAATGAGCAGTTCTTC.

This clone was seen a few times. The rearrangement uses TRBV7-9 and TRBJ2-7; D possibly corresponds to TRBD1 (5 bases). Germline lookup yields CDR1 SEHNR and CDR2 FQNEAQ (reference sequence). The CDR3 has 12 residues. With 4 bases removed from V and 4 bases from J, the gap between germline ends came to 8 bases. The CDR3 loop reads CASSYTGYEQYF. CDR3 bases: TGTGCCAGCAGCTACACAGGTTACGAGCAGTACTTC.

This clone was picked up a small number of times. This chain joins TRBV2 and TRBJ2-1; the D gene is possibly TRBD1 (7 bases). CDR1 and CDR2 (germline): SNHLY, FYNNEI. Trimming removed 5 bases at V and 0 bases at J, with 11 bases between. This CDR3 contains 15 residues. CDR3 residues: CASSWGDSSYNEQFF. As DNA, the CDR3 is TGTGCCAGCAGTTGGGGGGACAGCTCCTACAATGAGCAGTTCTTC.

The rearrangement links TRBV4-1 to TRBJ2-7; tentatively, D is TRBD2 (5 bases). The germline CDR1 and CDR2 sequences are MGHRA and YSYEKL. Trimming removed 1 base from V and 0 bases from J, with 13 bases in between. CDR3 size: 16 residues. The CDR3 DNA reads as TGCGCCAGCAGCCAAGGGAGGACTCCCGTCTCCTACGAGCAGTACTTC. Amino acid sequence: CASSQGRTPVSYEQYF.

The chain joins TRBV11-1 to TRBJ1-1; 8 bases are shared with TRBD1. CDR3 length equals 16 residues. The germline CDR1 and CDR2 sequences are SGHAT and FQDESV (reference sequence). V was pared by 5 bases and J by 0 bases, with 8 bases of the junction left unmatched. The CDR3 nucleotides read TGTGCCAGCAGCGCCGACAGGGGCTCTATGAACACTGAAGCTTTCTTT. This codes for CASSADRGSMNTEAFF. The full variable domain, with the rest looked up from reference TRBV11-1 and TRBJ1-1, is EAEVAQSPRYKITEKSQAVAFWCDPISGHATLYWYRQILGQGPELLVQFQDESVVDDSQLPKDRFSAERLKGVDSTLKIQPAELGDSAMYLCASSADRGSMNTEAFFGQGTRLTVV.

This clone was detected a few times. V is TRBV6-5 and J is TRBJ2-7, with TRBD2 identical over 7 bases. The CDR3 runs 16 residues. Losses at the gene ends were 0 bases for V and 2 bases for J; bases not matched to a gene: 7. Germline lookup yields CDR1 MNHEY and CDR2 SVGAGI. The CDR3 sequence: CASSYSKASGAYEQYF. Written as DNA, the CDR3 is TGTGCCAGCAGTTACTCGAAGGCTAGCGGAGCCTACGAGCAGTACTTC.

DNA for the CDR3: TGTGCCAGCACCGTCTCGGGGGGGAACATTCAGTACTTC. The encoded protein is CASTVSGGNIQYF. The V call is TRBV7-9, the J call TRBJ2-4; 8 bases are shared with TRBD2. V trimming: 7 bases; J trimming: 7 bases; junction bases outside the gene matches: 6. CDR1 SEHNR and CDR2 FQNEAQ come from the germline V gene (reference sequence). The CDR3 totals 13 residues.

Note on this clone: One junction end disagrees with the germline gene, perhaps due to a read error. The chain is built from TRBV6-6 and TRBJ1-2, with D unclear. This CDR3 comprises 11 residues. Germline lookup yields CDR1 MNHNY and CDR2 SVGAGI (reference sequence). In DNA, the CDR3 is TGTGCCAGCAGTTCCGCGTATGACTACACCTTC. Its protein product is CASSSAYDYTF.

CDR3 in amino acids: CASSARTSGLTGELFF. Written as DNA, the CDR3 is TGTGCCAGCAGCGCCAGGACTAGCGGGCTAACCGGGGAGCTGTTTTTT. V usage is TRBV9 and J usage is TRBJ2-2; 11 bases fit TRBD2. The germline CDR1 and CDR2 sequences are SGDLS and YYNGEE. This CDR3 region has 16 residues. J was trimmed by 5 bases and V by 3 bases; bases with no gene match: 6.

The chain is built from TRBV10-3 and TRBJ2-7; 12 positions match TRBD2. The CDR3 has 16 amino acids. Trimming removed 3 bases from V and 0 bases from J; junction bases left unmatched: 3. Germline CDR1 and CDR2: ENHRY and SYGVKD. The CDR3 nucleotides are TGTGCCATCAGTGATAAGACTAGCGGGAGCTCCTACGAGCAGTACTTC. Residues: CAISDKTSGSSYEQYF.

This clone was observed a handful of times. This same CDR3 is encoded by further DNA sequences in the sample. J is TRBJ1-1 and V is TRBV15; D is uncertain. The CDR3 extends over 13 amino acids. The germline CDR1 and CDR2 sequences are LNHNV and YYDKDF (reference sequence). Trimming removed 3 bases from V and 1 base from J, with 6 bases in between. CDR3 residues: CATSSRGNTEAFF. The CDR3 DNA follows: TGTGCCACCAGCAGTCGGGGGAACACTGAAGCTTTCTTT.

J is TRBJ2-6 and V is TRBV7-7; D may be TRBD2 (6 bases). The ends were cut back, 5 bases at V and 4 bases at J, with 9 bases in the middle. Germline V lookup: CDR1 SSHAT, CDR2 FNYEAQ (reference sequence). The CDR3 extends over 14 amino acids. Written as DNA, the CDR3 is TGTGCCAGCAGCCCGGGGGAAGGGGCCAACGTCCTGACTTTC. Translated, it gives CASSPGEGANVLTF.

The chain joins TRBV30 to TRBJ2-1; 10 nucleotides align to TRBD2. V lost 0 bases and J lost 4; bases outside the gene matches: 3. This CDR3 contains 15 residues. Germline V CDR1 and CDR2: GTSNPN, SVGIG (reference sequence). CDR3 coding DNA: TGTGCCTGGAGTGTAAAACTAGCGGGATACAATGAGCAGTTCTTC. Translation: CAWSVKLAGYNEQFF.

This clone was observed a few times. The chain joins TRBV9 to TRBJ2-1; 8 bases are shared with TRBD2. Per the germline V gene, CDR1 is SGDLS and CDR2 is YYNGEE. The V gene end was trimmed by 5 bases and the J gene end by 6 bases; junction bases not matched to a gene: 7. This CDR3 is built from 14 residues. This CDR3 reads CASSRTSGFNEQFF. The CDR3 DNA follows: TGTGCCAGCAGTCGTACTAGCGGTTTCAATGAGCAGTTCTTC.

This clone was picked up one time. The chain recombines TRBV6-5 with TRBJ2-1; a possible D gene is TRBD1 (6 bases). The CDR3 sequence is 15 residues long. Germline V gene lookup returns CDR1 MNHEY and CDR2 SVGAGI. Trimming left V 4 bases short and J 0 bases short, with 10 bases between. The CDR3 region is CASSFLRGSYNEQFF. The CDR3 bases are TGTGCCAGCAGTTTCCTCAGGGGCTCCTACAATGAGCAGTTCTTC.

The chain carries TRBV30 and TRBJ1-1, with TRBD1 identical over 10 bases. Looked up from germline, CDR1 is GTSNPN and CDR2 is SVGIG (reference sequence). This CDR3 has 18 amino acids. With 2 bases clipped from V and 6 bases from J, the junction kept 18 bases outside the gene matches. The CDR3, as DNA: TGTGCCTGGAGTACCCGGACAGGGGGGCCCACGGTTTACGCTGAAGCTTTCTTT. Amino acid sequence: CAWSTRTGGPTVYAEAFF. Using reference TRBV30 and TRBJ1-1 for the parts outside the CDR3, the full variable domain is SQTIHQWPATLVQPVGSPLSLECTVEGTSNPNLYWYRQAAGRGLQLLFYSVGIGQISSEVPQNLSASRPQDRQFILSSKKLLLSDSGFYLCAWSTRTGGPTVYAEAFFGQGTRLTVV.

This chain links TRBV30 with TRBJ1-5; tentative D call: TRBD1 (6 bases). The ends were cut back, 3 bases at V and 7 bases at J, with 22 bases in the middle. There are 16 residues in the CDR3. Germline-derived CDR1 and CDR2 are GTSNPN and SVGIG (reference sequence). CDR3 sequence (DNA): TGTGCCTGGAGCGGCTTCGTGGGGGGGCGCCGGCAGCCCCAGCATTTT. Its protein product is CAWSGFVGGRRQPQHF. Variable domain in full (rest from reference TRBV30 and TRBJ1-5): SQTIHQWPATLVQPVGSPLSLECTVEGTSNPNLYWYRQAAGRGLQLLFYSVGIGQISSEVPQNLSASRPQDRQFILSSKKLLLSDSGFYLCAWSGFVGGRRQPQHFGDGTRLSIL.